The subject of this entry is one T cell receptor beta chain. This table comes from immunoSEQ multiplex PCR, and its TCRdb copy is limited to in-frame clones, with some not included. Of roughly 700,000 clones listed, about 74% are singletons. This entry is derived from a study of shared clonotypes between healthy human individuals. V was clipped by 3 bases and J by 6 bases, with 9 bases between them. The CDR3 runs to 13 residues. CDR1 is WSHSY and CDR2 is SAAADI in the germline V gene. The chain carries TRBV10-2 and TRBJ2-1; D may be TRBD2 (6 bases). Sequenced input: memory CD4+ T cells sorted from blood. Subset noted: CD45RA-negative fraction. This TCR was sampled from a woman aged 25-40 years in good health. The CDR3 DNA is TGCGCCAGCAGTGATCCGGGGGTCAATGAGCAGTTCTTC. Translation gives CASSDPGVNEQFF.